This T cell receptor beta chain appears in the sequencing data of a study of cytomegalovirus exposure and HLA in healthy donors. Some clones are missing from TCRdb's copy, which holds only in-frame ones; the method was immunoSEQ multiplex PCR. Of 130,000 or so clones in the sample, roughly nine tenths are singletons; the top ten hold about 10%. Germline V gene data show CDR1 as SNHLY and CDR2 as FYNNEI. Between the trimmed V and J ends, which lost 0 bases and 3 bases, there was a span of 12 bases. There are 15 residues in the CDR3. The TCR originated in a woman younger than 30 in good health and CMV-seropositive. V gene TRBV2 combines with J gene TRBJ2-7, with D unresolved. The sample was PBMCs. The DNA for the CDR3 is TGTGCCAGCAGTGAAGCGATAGACGGGTTCTACGAGCAGTACTTC. This translates into CASSEAIDGFYEQYF.